This T cell receptor (beta chain) was retrieved from a study of neurological immune-mediated disorders. V lost 1 base to trimming and J lost 5 bases, with 9 bases between them. Germline loops: CDR1 SEHNR, CDR2 FQNEAQ (reference sequence). CDR3 length: 15 residues. TCRdb independently ran MiXCR on the 5' RACE reads; one entry per CDR3 protein. The table shows tens of thousands of distinct CDR3 sequences, with under 4.5% occurring only once. This clonotype was seen many times. Sequenced material: PBMCs. The gene calls are TRBV7-9 and TRBJ2-6, with a possible D match to TRBD2 (5 bases). This clonotype originated in a woman aged 45 to 65 with multiple sclerosis. CDR3 in amino acids: CASSLDREWANVLTF. The CDR3, as DNA: TGTGCCAGCAGCTTAGATAGGGAGTGGGCCAACGTCCTGACTTTC.